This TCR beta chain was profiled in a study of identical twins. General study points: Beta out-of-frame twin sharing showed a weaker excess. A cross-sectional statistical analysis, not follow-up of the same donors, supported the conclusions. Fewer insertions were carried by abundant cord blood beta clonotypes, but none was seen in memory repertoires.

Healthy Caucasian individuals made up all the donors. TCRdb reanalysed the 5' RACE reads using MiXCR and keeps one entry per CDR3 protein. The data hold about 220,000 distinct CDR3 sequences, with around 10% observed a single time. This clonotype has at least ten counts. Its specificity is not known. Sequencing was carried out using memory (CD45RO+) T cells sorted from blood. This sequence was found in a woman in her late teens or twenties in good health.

The CDR3 spells CASSGGTVYNEQFF. CDR3 coding DNA: TGTGCCAGCAGCGGCGGGACAGTCTACAATGAGCAGTTCTTC. The rearrangement joins TRBV9 to TRBJ2-1, with D perhaps TRBD1 (7 bases). Trimming took 3 bases from V and 3 from J, leaving 10 bases between them. This CDR3 region has 14 residues. Per the germline V gene, CDR1 is SGDLS and CDR2 is YYNGEE.